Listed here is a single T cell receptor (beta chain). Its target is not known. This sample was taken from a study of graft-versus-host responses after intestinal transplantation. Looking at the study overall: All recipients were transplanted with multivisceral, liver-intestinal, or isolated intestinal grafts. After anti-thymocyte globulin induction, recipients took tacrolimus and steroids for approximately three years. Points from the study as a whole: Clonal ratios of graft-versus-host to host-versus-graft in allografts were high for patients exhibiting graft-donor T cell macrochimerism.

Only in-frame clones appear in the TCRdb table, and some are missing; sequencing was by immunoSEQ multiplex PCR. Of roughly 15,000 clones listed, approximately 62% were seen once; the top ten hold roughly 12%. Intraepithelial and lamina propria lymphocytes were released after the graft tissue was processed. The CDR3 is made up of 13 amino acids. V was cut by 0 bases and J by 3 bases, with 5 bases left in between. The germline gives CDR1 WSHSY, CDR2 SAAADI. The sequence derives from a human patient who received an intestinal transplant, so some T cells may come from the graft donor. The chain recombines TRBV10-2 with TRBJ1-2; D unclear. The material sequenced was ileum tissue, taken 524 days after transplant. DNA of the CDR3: TGCGCCAGCAGTGAGTCAGCTTACTATGGCTACACCTTC. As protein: CASSESAYYGYTF.